This TCR beta chain was sequenced during a study of T-cell memory formation after mild COVID-19. Regarding the study as a whole: Day 15 to 85 contracting clones showed balanced CD4/CD8; later expanders leaned CD4+.

V was pared by 0 bases and J by 11 bases, with 17 bases between. CDR1 and CDR2 (germline): SGHDN, FVKESK. CDR3 length: 16 amino acids. One entry per CDR3 protein results from TCRdb running MiXCR on the 5' RACE reads. The sample lists 80,000 to 130,000 distinct CDR3 sequences, approximately 12% occurring once. As concerns this clonotype: Its antigen is as yet unknown.

The chain recombines TRBV14 with TRBJ1-6; tentatively, D is TRBD1 (6 bases). The source material was PBMCs or a T cell subset sorted from them (not recorded which). The origin of this receptor is a man aged 18 to 35 who had mild COVID-19 (a few samples of this study predate the infection). Cell type and time point are not known. The CDR3 here is CASSQETQGLGTPLHF. DNA of the CDR3: TGTGCCAGCAGCCAAGAAACCCAGGGGCTCGGGACACCCCTCCACTTT.